A selection of T cell receptor beta chains follows, all from one sample in a study of blood T cell repertoires in COVID-19. Repertoires were generated with immunoSEQ multiplex PCR, while TCRdb's copy carries only in-frame clones and drops some. The sample lists more than 200,000 clones; about nine tenths were seen once. The sequenced sample consisted of peripheral blood. The receptors stem from a woman in her fifties or sixties with acute or convalescent COVID-19. Both conserved end residues are part of each CDR3. A D gene is named only where the DNA matches it firmly. Clone sizes are given selectively: once, few, many, or a class where the clone is expanded.

clone_size	d_call	v_call	j_call	cdr3_nt	cdr3_aa
.	TRBD1	TRBV24-1	TRBJ2-1	TGTGCCACCAGTGTGGCAGGGGGCAATGAGCAGTTCTTC	CATSVAGGNEQFF
.	TRBD1	TRBV5-1	TRBJ1-2	TGCGCCAGCAGCTTGGACGGAACCCGACAGGGTTACTCGGAGGGCTACACCTTC	CASSLDGTRQGYSEGYTF
.	TRBD1	TRBV24-1	TRBJ1-2	TGTGCCACCAGTGATACAGGACAGGTCCTTGGCTACACTTTC	CATSDTGQVLGYTF
.	TRBD1	TRBV19	TRBJ2-5	TGTGCCAGTAGCAACAGGGGGACGTTTGAGACCCAGTACTTC	CASSNRGTFETQYF
.	TRBD2	TRBV5-1	TRBJ2-3	TGCGCCAGCAGCTTGGCGGTAGCGGGGACAGATACGCAGTATTTT	CASSLAVAGTDTQYF
.	.	TRBV7-2	TRBJ1-2	TGTGCCAGCAGCCCCGACAGTGAGTTTAACTATGGCTACACCTTC	CASSPDSEFNYGYTF
once	TRBD2	TRBV19	TRBJ2-1	TGTGCCAGTAGCACCCCGGGACTAGGCAAGAATGAGCAGTTCTTC	CASSTPGLGKNEQFF
.	TRBD1	TRBV30	TRBJ1-2	TGTGCCTGGAGTGTGGGGCAGGGGGCGCGGGATGGCTACACCTTC	CAWSVGQGARDGYTF
.	.	TRBV6-5	TRBJ1-1	TGTGCCAGCAGTTACACCCGGGGGGACACTGAAGCTTTCTTT	CASSYTRGDTEAFF
.	.	TRBV2	TRBJ1-1	TGTGCCAGCAGACCCACTGTGGTCACTGAAGCTTTCTTT	CASRPTVVTEAFF
.	.	TRBV19	TRBJ2-5	TGTGCCAGTAGTAAGACCTCGCGGGATGGTCAGACCCAGTACTTC	CASSKTSRDGQTQYF
.	.	TRBV2	TRBJ2-1	TGTGCCAGCAGAGCACAGGTCTACAATGAGCAGTTCTTC	CASRAQVYNEQFF
.	.	TRBV6-2/TRBV6-3	TRBJ2-7	TGTGCCAGCAGTTCCGTGGAGGAGCAGTACTTC	CASSSVEEQYF
.	.	TRBV11-1	TRBJ1-2	TGTGCCAGCAGCTCCTGGCCCCCCGCCTATGGCTACACCTTC	CASSSWPPAYGYTF
.	.	TRBV6-5	TRBJ1-4	TGTGCCAGCAGCCTACGGGGTGAGGGTGAAAAACTGTTTTTT	CASSLRGEGEKLFF
.	.	TRBV29-1	TRBJ2-1	TGCAGCTCCCGGGAGGGGGCGAATGAGCAGTTCTTC	CSSREGANEQFF
.	TRBD1	TRBV5-1	TRBJ1-6	TGCGCCAGCAGCTTAACAGGGGGAAACTATAATTCACCCCTCCACTTT	CASSLTGGNYNSPLHF
.	.	TRBV6-1	TRBJ2-2	TGTGCCAGCAGTGAATCGAGTAAGGCGGATCAGAACACCGGGGAGCTGTTTTTT	CASSESSKADQNTGELFF
.	.	TRBV5-4	TRBJ2-7	TGTGCCAGCAGTTTGGGAAGGGGTCTGCTCGAGCAGTACTTC	CASSLGRGLLEQYF
.	.	TRBV5-8	TRBJ1-3	TGTGCCAGCAGCGACGGAGTCGGGGCTGGAAACACCATATATTTT	CASSDGVGAGNTIYF
once	TRBD2	TRBV9	TRBJ2-5	TGTGCCAGCAGCCCCAGACTAGCGGGGGGGGCGGAGACCCAGTACTTC	CASSPRLAGGAETQYF
.	TRBD1	TRBV6-2/TRBV6-3	TRBJ2-6	TGTGCCAGCAGTCGACAGGGGTTTACTGGGGCCAACGTCCTGACTTTC	CASSRQGFTGANVLTF
.	.	TRBV4-1	TRBJ2-2	TGCGCCAGCAGCCAAAGGGGCACCGGGGAGCTGTTTTTT	CASSQRGTGELFF
.	.	TRBV19	TRBJ2-1	TGTGCCAGTAGTTCCCCGGGGGGCGTGTCCATTTTTTACAATGAGCAGTTCTTC	CASSSPGGVSIFYNEQFF
.	.	TRBV5-1	TRBJ1-1	TGCGCCAGCAGCTTGTCCCGGGAGGGGAGGACTGAAGCTTTCTTT	CASSLSREGRTEAFF
.	.	TRBV7-2	TRBJ1-5	TGTGCCAGCAGCTCTTTAGACAGGCCCAATCAGCCCCAGCATTTT	CASSSLDRPNQPQHF
few	.	TRBV5-1	TRBJ2-1	TGCGCCAGCCATCACGGTTACAATGAGCAGTTCTTC	CASHHGYNEQFF
.	.	TRBV7-3	TRBJ1-1	TGTGCCAGCAGCGTAAGCCCGACAGGTATCGCTTTCTTT	CASSVSPTGIAFF
.	.	TRBV6-6	TRBJ1-3	TGTGCCAGCAGATCAGGCTCTGGAAACACCATATATTTT	CASRSGSGNTIYF
.	.	TRBV4-2	TRBJ1-5	TGTGCCAGCAGCCAACCCTACGGCAATCAGCCCCAGCATTTT	CASSQPYGNQPQHF
.	.	TRBV6-5	TRBJ2-3	TGTGCCAGCTGTCGCCGGGTTCTCACAGATACGCAGTATTTT	CASCRRVLTDTQYF
.	TRBD2	TRBV11-2	TRBJ2-7	TGTGCCAGCAGCTTAGCCGCTAGCGGAGTGTCCTACGAGCAGTACTTC	CASSLAASGVSYEQYF
.	.	TRBV12-3/TRBV12-4	TRBJ1-2	TGTGCCAGCAGGGGCACAGCTAACTATGGCTACACCTTC	CASRGTANYGYTF
.	.	TRBV6-4	TRBJ2-1	TGTGCCAGCAGTGGTTTTCCGGGTGAGCAGTTCTTC	CASSGFPGEQFF
.	.	TRBV7-2	TRBJ2-5	TGTGCCAGCAGCTTAGCCGGACAGAAAGAGACCCAGTACTTC	CASSLAGQKETQYF
.	.	TRBV2	TRBJ2-1	TGTGCCAGCAGTGAGACTAGAAGTCTTACGGATGAGCAGTTCTTC	CASSETRSLTDEQFF
.	TRBD1	TRBV19	TRBJ1-3	TGTGCCAGTAGTATTTTAACAGGGGGCTCTGGAAACACCATATATTTT	CASSILTGGSGNTIYF
.	.	TRBV30	TRBJ1-1	TGTGCCTGGAGTGCCTGGACACTAAGGGGCACTGAAGCTTTCTTT	CAWSAWTLRGTEAFF
.	.	TRBV5-1	TRBJ2-7	TGCGCCAGCAGCGGCCGGACTCTACCCTACGAGCAGTACTTC	CASSGRTLPYEQYF
.	.	TRBV15	TRBJ2-3	TGTGCCACCAGCAGAGTACAGGGAAGAGGAGGCACAGATACGCAGTATTTT	CATSRVQGRGGTDTQYF
.	TRBD1	TRBV11-3	TRBJ2-7	TGTGCCAGCAGCTTGAACGGACAGGTAGCCTACGAGCAGTACTTC	CASSLNGQVAYEQYF
.	.	TRBV6-5	TRBJ2-2	TGTGCCAGCAGTTATCTTGGGGAGCTGTTTTTT	CASSYLGELFF
.	.	TRBV6-5	TRBJ1-2	TGTGCCAGCAGTTACAGGGGGTGGGGTGGCTACACCTTC	CASSYRGWGGYTF
.	.	TRBV9	TRBJ2-7	TGTGCCAGCAGCGCAACCCCGAGGGCCCATACAGCCTACGAGCAGTACTTC	CASSATPRAHTAYEQYF
.	TRBD2	TRBV3-1/TRBV3-2	TRBJ2-3	TGTGCCAGCAGCCCCCCAGATCTAGCGGGGGGCCGCACAGATACGCAGTATTTT	CASSPPDLAGGRTDTQYF
.	.	TRBV6-5	TRBJ2-1	TGTGCCAGCATCTCCGGGAATGAGCAGTTCTTC	CASISGNEQFF
few	TRBD2	TRBV20-1	TRBJ2-1	TGCAGTGCTAGTCCTAGCGGGGGTCCCTACAATGAGCAGTTCTTC	CSASPSGGPYNEQFF
few	TRBD1	TRBV30	TRBJ2-7	TGTGCCGGGGCGAGACAGGGGGCGACTTATAACGAGCAGTACTTC	CAGARQGATYNEQYF
.	.	TRBV15	TRBJ2-1	TGTGCCACCAGCAGAGTTGGAGGGCCATCCTACAATGAGCAGTTCTTC	CATSRVGGPSYNEQFF
.	TRBD1	TRBV12-3/TRBV12-4	TRBJ2-5	TGTGCCATACGGACAGGCGACCAAGAGACCCAGTACTTC	CAIRTGDQETQYF
.	.	TRBV21-1	TRBJ2-7	TGTGCCAGCAGCAAAGTTACCCTCAGGACAGGGTCGGGCTACGAGCAGTACTTC	CASSKVTLRTGSGYEQYF
.	.	TRBV4-2	TRBJ2-2	TGTGCCAGCAGCCTAACACTTGGCGGGGCTCAAGACGGGGAGCTGTTTTTT	CASSLTLGGAQDGELFF
.	.	TRBV3-1/TRBV3-2	TRBJ2-3	TGTGCCAGCAGTCCCTACAGGGAAGGGAGTACGCAGTATTTT	CASSPYREGSTQYF